The entry below describes one TCR beta chain. As yet, its antigen is unknown. The TCR beta cDNA libraries contained unique molecular identifiers. A single record per CDR3 protein comes from TCRdb applying MiXCR to the PCR reads. The table lists fewer than 850,000 distinct CDR3 sequences, around 46% of them singletons. This sample was included in a study of post-analysis software for immune sequencing data. The study, taken as a whole, reports: Among roughly 5 TRBV segments more frequent in patients than controls were TRBV5-6, TRBV5-1 and TRBV20-1. The F measure placed samples prepared in the same batch into strongly shared clusters. The study found significantly lower normalized Chao1 diversity in multiple sclerosis patients than in controls.

Between the trimmed V and J ends, which lost 7 bases and 10 bases, there was a span of 11 bases. The CDR3 runs 10 residues. Per germline, CDR1 SQVTM and CDR2 ANQGSEA. The clonotype comes from a girl aged 10 to 17 with multiple sclerosis. This chain connects TRBV29-1 to TRBJ2-1, with D unresolved. Sequenced material: blood. CDR3 loop: CSGASREQFF. The CDR3 DNA follows: TGCAGCGGCGCCTCGCGGGAGCAGTTCTTC.